The source of this T cell receptor beta chain is a study of cytomegalovirus exposure and HLA in healthy donors. Overall study: In an earlier analysis, approximately 120 million unique TCR beta sequences were found from some 200 million T cells.

Study results and limitations: Exclusion as indistinguishable affected some V segments, including TRBV6-2 and TRBV6-3. Investigators reported around 150 TCR beta chains as tied to cytomegalovirus. A later analysis found common viral pathogens apparently linked to several of the most significant clusters.

PCR was performed using 60 Vbeta and 13 Jbeta primers. Assay used: immunoSEQ multiplex PCR; TCRdb lists only in-frame clones, some missing. Found here are 150,000 to 200,000 clones, 65% to 85% of them singletons; the top ten hold around 6.5%. As concerns this clone: Antigen: not known.

Germline V lookup: CDR1 SGHAT, CDR2 FQNNGV. The CDR3 length is 12 residues. Trimming took 6 bases from V and 6 from J, leaving 11 bases between them. This chain links TRBV11-2 with TRBJ1-2; D is undetermined. This receptor was obtained from a male donor in good health and CMV-seropositive. Sample: PBMCs. The CDR3 is CASSRGLDGYTF. CDR3 bases: TGTGCCAGCAGTCGGGGTTTGGATGGCTACACCTTC.